This T cell receptor (beta chain) originates from a study of shared clonotypes between healthy human individuals. Study overall: CD4 naive and memory got three plates each, CD8 naive two, CD8 memory one.

General study points: Though the depth was large, rarefaction showed that sorted-subset sequencing was incomplete. On the whole, naive subsets had larger estimated richness than memory subsets had.

Each replicate PCR on the sorted subsets used approximately 200 ng DNA (approximately 27,000 T cell genomes). The data were produced by immunoSEQ multiplex PCR, yet TCRdb's version contains in-frame clones alone and is incomplete. Among 1.4 million or so clones listed, approximately 98.5% were seen once. The ends were cut back, 8 bases at V and 2 bases at J, with 15 bases in the middle. The CDR3 is made up of 14 amino acids. Germline CDR1 is WSHSY and CDR2 is SAAADI. With respect to this clone: Its specificity is unknown.

The chain links TRBV10-2 to TRBJ2-5, with D perhaps assigned TRBD1 or TRBD2 (6 bases each). Sequenced material: naive CD4+ T cells sorted from blood. As to subset: CD45RA+ positively selected. The TCR was taken from a man aged 30 to 45 in good health. Written as DNA, the CDR3 is TGCGCCAGCCAAAGGGGGGAGGTTCAAGAGACCCAGTACTTC. It specifies CASQRGEVQETQYF.